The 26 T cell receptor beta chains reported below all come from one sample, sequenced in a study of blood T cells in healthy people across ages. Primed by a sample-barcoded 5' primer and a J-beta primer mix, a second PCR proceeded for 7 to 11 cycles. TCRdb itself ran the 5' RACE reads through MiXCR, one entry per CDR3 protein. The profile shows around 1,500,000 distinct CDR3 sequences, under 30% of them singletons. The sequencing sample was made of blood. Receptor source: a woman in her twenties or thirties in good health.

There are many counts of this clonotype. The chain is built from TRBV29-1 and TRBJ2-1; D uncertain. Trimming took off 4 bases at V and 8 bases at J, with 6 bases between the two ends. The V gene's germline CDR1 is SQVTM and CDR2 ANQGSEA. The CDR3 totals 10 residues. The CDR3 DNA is TGCAGCGTTGGCGACTATGAGCAGTTCTTC. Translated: CSVGDYEQFF.

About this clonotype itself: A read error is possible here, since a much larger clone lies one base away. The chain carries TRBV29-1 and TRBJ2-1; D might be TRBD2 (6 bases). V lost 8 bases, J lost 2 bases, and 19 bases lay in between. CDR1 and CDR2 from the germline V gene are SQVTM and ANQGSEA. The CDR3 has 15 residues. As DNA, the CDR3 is TGCAGCCACAAAGCTGCCGGGAGAGCCTACAATGAGCAGTTCTTC. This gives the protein CSHKAAGRAYNEQFF.

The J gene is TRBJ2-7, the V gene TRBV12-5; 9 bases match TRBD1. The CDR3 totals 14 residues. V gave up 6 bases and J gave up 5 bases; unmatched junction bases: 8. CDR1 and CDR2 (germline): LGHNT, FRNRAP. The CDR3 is CASGWDRAADEQYF. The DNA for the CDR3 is TGTGCTAGTGGATGGGACAGGGCCGCTGACGAGCAGTACTTC. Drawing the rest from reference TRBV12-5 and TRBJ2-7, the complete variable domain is DARVTQTPRHKVTEMGQEVTMRCQPILGHNTVFWYRQTMMQGLELLAYFRNRAPLDDSGMPKDRFSAEMPDATLATLKIQPSEPRDSAVYFCASGWDRAADEQYFGPGTRLTVT.

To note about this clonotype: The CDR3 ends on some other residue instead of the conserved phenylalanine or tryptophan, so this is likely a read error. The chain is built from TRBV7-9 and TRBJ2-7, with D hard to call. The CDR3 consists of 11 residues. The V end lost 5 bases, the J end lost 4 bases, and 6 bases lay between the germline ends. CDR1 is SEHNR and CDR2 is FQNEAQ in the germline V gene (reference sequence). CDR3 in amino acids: CASSPRYEQYL. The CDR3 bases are TGTGCCAGCAGCCCCAGGTACGAGCAGTACTTG.

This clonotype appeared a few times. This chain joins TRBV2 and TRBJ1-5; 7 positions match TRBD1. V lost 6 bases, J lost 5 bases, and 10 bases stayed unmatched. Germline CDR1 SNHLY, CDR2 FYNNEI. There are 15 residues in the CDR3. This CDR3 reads CASRGDRSFYQPQHF. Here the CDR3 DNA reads TGTGCCAGCAGGGGGGACAGAAGCTTTTATCAGCCCCAGCATTTT.

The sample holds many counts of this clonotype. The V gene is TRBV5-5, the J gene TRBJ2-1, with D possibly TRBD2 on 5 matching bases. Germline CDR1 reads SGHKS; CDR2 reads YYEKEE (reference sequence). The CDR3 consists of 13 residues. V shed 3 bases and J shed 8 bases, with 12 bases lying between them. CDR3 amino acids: CASSSPVGDEQFF. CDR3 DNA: TGTGCCAGCAGCTCTCCCGTCGGGGATGAGCAGTTCTTC.

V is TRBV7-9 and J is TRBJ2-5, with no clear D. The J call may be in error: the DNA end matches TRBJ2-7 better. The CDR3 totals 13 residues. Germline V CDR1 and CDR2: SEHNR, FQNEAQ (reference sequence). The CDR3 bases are TGTGCCAGCAGCTTAGAACCCATCGACGAGCAGTACTTC. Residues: CASSLEPIDEQYF.

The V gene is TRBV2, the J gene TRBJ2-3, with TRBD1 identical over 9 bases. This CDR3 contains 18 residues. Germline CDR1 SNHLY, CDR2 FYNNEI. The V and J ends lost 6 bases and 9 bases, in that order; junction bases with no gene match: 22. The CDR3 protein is CASRDPLTGGTVLATQYF. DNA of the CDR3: TGTGCCAGCAGAGACCCACTTACAGGGGGCACCGTATTGGCCACGCAGTATTTT.

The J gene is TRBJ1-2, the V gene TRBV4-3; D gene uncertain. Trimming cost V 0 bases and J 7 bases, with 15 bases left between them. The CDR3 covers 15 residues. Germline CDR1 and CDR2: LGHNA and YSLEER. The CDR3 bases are TGCGCCAGCAGCCAAGATTATGAGATGGGCTCTGGCTACACCTTC. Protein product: CASSQDYEMGSGYTF.

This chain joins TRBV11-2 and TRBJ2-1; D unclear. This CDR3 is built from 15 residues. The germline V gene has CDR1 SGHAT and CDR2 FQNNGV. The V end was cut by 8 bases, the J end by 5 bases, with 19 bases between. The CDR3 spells CASHPRTTHHNEQFF. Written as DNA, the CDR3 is TGTGCCAGCCATCCCCGGACCACGCACCACAATGAGCAGTTCTTC.

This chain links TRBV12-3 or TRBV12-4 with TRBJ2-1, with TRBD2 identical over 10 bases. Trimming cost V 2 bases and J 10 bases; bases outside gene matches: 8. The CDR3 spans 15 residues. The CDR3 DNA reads TGTGCCAGCAGTTTACAGGGACTAGCGAGAGACGAGCAGTTCTTC. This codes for CASSLQGLARDEQFF.

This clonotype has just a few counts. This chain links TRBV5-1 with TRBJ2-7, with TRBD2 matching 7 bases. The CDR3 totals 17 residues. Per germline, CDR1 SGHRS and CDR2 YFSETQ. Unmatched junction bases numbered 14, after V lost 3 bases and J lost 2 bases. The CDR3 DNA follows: TGCGCCAGCAGCTCCCTTGCCCGGAGAGGGAGGGCCTACGAGCAGTACTTC. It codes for CASSSLARRGRAYEQYF.

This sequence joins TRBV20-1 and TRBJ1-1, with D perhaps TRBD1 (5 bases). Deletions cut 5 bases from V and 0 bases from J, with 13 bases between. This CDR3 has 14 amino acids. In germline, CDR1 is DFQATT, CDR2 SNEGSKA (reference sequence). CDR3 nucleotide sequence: TGCAGTGCTCGAAGGGGCACACTGAACACTGAAGCTTTCTTT. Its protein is CSARRGTLNTEAFF.

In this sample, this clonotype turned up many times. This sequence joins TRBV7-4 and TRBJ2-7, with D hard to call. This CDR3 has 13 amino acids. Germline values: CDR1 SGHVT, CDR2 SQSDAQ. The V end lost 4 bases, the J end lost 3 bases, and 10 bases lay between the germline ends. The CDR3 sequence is CASSSIWDYEQYF. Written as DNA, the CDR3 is TGTGCCAGCAGCTCCATCTGGGACTACGAGCAGTACTTC.

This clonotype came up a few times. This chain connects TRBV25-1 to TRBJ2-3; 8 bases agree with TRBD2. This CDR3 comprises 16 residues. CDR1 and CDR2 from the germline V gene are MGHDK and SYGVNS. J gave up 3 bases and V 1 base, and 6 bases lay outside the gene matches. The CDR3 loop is CASSESGSGATDTQYF. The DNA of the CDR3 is TGTGCCAGCAGTGAATCTGGTAGCGGGGCAACAGATACGCAGTATTTT.

The CDR3: CASSLMGGGTGELFF. CDR3 DNA: TGTGCCAGCAGCTTAATGGGAGGGGGCACCGGGGAGCTGTTTTTT. The V and J genes are TRBV7-3 and TRBJ2-2; D might be TRBD2 (7 bases). This CDR3 region has 15 residues. Looked up from germline, CDR1 is SGHTA and CDR2 is FQGTGA. Trimming removed 1 base from V and 4 bases from J, with 10 bases in between.

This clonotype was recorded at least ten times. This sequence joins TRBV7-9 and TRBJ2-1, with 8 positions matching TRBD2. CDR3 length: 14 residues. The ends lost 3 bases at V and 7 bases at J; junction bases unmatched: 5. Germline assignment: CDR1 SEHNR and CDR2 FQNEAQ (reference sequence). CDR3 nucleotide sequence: TGTGCCAGCAGCTTGACTAGCGACCGGAATGAGCAGTTCTTC. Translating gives CASSLTSDRNEQFF. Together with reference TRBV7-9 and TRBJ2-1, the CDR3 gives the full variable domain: DTGVSQNPRHKITKRGQNVTFRCDPISEHNRLYWYRQTLGQGPEFLTYFQNEAQLEKSRLLSDRFSAERPKGSFSTLEIQRTEQGDSAMYLCASSLTSDRNEQFFGPGTRLTVL.

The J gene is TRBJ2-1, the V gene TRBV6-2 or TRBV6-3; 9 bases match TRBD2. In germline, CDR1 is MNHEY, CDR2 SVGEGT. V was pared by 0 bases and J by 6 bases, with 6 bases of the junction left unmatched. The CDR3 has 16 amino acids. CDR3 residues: CASSYSGGRAFNEQFF. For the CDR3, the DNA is TGTGCCAGCAGTTACTCTGGCGGGAGGGCGTTCAATGAGCAGTTCTTC.

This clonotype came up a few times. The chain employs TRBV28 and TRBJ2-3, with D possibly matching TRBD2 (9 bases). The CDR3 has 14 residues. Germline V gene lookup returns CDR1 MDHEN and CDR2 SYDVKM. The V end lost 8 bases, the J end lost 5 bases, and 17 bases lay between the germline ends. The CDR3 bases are TGTGCCAGCGGGAGCGGGGGGACAGGAGATACGCAGTATTTT. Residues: CASGSGGTGDTQYF.

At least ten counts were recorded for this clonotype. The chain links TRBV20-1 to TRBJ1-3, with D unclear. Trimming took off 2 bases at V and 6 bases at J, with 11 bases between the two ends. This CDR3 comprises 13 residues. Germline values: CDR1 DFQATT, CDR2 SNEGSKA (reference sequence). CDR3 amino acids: CSARIADSNTIYF. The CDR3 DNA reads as TGCAGTGCTAGAATCGCCGATTCAAACACCATATATTTT.

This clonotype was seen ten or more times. The CDR3 sequence: CSVDGAQGYTF. As DNA, the CDR3 is TGCAGCGTTGATGGGGCGCAAGGCTACACCTTC. This rearrangement joins TRBV29-1 to TRBJ1-2, with D possibly being TRBD1 (5 bases). The CDR3 runs to 11 residues. The germline V gene has CDR1 SQVTM and CDR2 ANQGSEA. Deletions cut 3 bases from V and 8 bases from J, with 10 bases between.

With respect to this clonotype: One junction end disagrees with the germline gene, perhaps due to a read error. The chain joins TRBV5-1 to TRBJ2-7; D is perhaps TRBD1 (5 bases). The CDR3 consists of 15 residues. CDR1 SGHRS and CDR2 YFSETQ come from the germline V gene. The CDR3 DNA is TGCACCAGCAGCTTGGATCCGATGGGGCTGGCCGAGCAGTACTTT. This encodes CTSSLDPMGLAEQYF.

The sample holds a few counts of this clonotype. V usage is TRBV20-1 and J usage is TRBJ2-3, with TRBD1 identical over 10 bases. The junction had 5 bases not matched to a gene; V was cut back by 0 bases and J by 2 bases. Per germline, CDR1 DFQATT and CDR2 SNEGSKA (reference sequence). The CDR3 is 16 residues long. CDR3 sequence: CSARDAGTGVTDTQYF. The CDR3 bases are TGCAGTGCTAGAGATGCCGGGACAGGGGTCACAGATACGCAGTATTTT.

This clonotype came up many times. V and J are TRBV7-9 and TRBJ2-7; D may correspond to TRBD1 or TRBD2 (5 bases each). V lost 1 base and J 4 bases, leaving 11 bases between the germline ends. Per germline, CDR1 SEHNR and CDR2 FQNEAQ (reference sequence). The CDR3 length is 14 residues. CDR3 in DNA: TGTGCCAGCAGCTTAGACAGGAGCGGATACGAGCAGTACTTC. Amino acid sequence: CASSLDRSGYEQYF.

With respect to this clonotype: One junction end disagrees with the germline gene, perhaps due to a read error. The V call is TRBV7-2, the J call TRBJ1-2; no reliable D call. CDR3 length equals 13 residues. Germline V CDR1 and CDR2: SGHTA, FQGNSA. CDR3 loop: CASILGQNYGYTF. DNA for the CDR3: TGTGCCAGCATCTTAGGGCAGAACTATGGCTACACCTTC.

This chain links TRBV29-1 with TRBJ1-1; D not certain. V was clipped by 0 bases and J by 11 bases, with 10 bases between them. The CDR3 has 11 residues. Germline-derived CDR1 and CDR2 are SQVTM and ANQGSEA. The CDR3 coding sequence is TGCAGCGTTGAAGATCATACCGGCGCTTTCTTT. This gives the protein CSVEDHTGAFF. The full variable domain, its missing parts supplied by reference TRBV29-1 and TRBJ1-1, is SAVISQKPSRDICQRGTSLTIQCQVDSQVTMMFWYRQQPGQSLTLIATANQGSEATYESGFVIDKFPISRPNLTFSTLTVSNMSPEDSSIYLCSVEDHTGAFFGQGTRLTVV.